These T cell receptor beta chains were read from a single sample in a study of blood T cell repertoires in COVID-19. Data came from immunoSEQ multiplex PCR; TCRdb stores just in-frame clones and leaves some out. Among 95,000 to 100,000 clones listed, about four fifths were seen once. The sequenced sample was peripheral blood. The receptors here all came from a woman aged 80 or over with active or convalescent COVID-19. The CDR3 runs from the conserved cysteine through the conserved F or W. D genes are given only for firm matches. Only part of the rows carry a size: once, few, many, or a class if the clone is expanded.

CDR3 length: 20
D gene: TRBD1
clone size: -
V gene: TRBV11-3
J gene: TRBJ2-5
CDR3 protein: CASSSAYAAVFTGGPETQYF
CDR3 DNA: TGTGCCAGCAGCTCGGCTTACGCTGCGGTGTTTACAGGGGGCCCAGAGACCCAGTACTTC

CDR3 length: 16
D gene: TRBD2
clone size: -
V gene: TRBV6-5
J gene: TRBJ2-1
CDR3 protein: CASSYGLAGGVPEQFF
CDR3 DNA: TGTGCCAGCAGTTACGGGTTAGCGGGAGGGGTACCTGAGCAGTTCTTC

CDR3 length: 16
D gene: TRBD2
clone size: -
V gene: TRBV13
J gene: TRBJ2-7
CDR3 protein: CASSLQRLAGGHEQYF
CDR3 DNA: TGTGCCAGCAGCTTACAACGACTAGCGGGAGGGCACGAGCAGTACTTC

CDR3 length: 14
D gene: TRBD1
clone size: -
V gene: TRBV28
J gene: TRBJ1-2
CDR3 protein: CASSGQGRVYGYTF
CDR3 DNA: TGTGCCAGCAGTGGACAGGGTAGGGTCTATGGCTACACCTTC

CDR3 length: 19
D gene: TRBD2
clone size: -
V gene: TRBV5-1
J gene: TRBJ2-1
CDR3 protein: CASSFKLAGSRSGRNEQFF
CDR3 DNA: TGCGCCAGCAGCTTTAAACTAGCGGGATCCCGCTCCGGTCGGAATGAGCAGTTCTTC

CDR3 length: 16
D gene: TRBD2
clone size: -
V gene: TRBV4-2
J gene: TRBJ2-5
CDR3 protein: CASSPTSGRAQETQYF
CDR3 DNA: TGTGCCAGCAGCCCGACTAGCGGGAGGGCCCAAGAGACCCAGTACTTC

CDR3 length: 16
D gene: -
clone size: -
V gene: TRBV3-1/TRBV3-2
J gene: TRBJ1-5
CDR3 protein: CASSLLGRVGNQPQHF
CDR3 DNA: TGTGCCAGCAGCCTACTGGGGAGGGTGGGCAATCAGCCCCAGCATTTT

CDR3 length: 13
D gene: TRBD1
clone size: few
V gene: TRBV10-1
J gene: TRBJ1-5
CDR3 protein: CASRGQGNQPQHF
CDR3 DNA: TGCGCCAGCAGGGGACAGGGGAATCAGCCCCAGCATTTT

CDR3 length: 15
D gene: TRBD2
clone size: -
V gene: TRBV5-6
J gene: TRBJ2-1
CDR3 protein: CASSTPTSGRAEQFF
CDR3 DNA: TGTGCCAGCAGCACCCCGACTAGCGGGAGGGCTGAGCAGTTCTTC

CDR3 length: 15
D gene: TRBD2
clone size: -
V gene: TRBV28
J gene: TRBJ2-7
CDR3 protein: CASSGGVFPRNEQYF
CDR3 DNA: TGTGCCAGCAGCGGGGGGGTCTTTCCCAGGAACGAGCAGTACTTC

CDR3 length: 17
D gene: TRBD2
clone size: -
V gene: TRBV10-2
J gene: TRBJ2-2
CDR3 protein: CASSELRTSGRSRELFF
CDR3 DNA: TGCGCCAGCAGTGAGTTGAGGACTAGCGGGAGATCTAGGGAGCTGTTTTTT

CDR3 length: 15
D gene: TRBD1
clone size: once
V gene: TRBV7-3
J gene: TRBJ1-2
CDR3 protein: CASSSGTGGVDGYTF
CDR3 DNA: TGTGCCAGCAGCTCAGGGACAGGGGGCGTTGATGGCTACACCTTC

CDR3 length: 13
D gene: TRBD1
clone size: -
V gene: TRBV2
J gene: TRBJ1-1
CDR3 protein: CASRGQLNTEAFF
CDR3 DNA: TGTGCCAGCAGGGGACAGTTGAACACTGAAGCTTTCTTT

CDR3 length: 14
D gene: -
clone size: -
V gene: TRBV7-9
J gene: TRBJ1-5
CDR3 protein: CASSLDRVNQPQHF
CDR3 DNA: TGTGCCAGCAGCTTAGACAGGGTTAATCAGCCCCAGCATTTT

CDR3 length: 15
D gene: -
clone size: once
V gene: TRBV9
J gene: TRBJ1-3
CDR3 protein: CASSAVDSSGNTIYF
CDR3 DNA: TGTGCCAGCAGCGCCGTAGACAGTTCTGGAAACACCATATATTTT

CDR3 length: 14
D gene: -
clone size: -
V gene: TRBV7-9
J gene: TRBJ2-5
CDR3 protein: CASSERTDQETQYF
CDR3 DNA: TGTGCCAGCAGCGAGAGGACAGACCAAGAGACCCAGTACTTC

CDR3 length: 16
D gene: TRBD1
clone size: -
V gene: TRBV3-1/TRBV3-2
J gene: TRBJ1-3
CDR3 protein: CASSPTGTGVGNTIYF
CDR3 DNA: TGTGCCAGCAGCCCGACCGGGACAGGGGTGGGAAACACCATATATTTT

CDR3 length: 13
D gene: -
clone size: -
V gene: TRBV5-1
J gene: TRBJ2-7
CDR3 protein: CASRVYGSYEQYF
CDR3 DNA: TGCGCCAGCAGAGTCTACGGGTCCTACGAGCAGTACTTC

CDR3 length: 16
D gene: TRBD2
clone size: -
V gene: TRBV4-3
J gene: TRBJ2-1
CDR3 protein: CASSQEREVLLGEQFF
CDR3 DNA: TGCGCCAGCAGCCAGGAGCGGGAGGTCTTGCTTGGTGAGCAGTTCTTC

CDR3 length: 13
D gene: -
clone size: -
V gene: TRBV7-3
J gene: TRBJ2-1
CDR3 protein: CASSSSPSGEQFF
CDR3 DNA: TGTGCCAGCAGCTCATCACCCAGCGGTGAGCAGTTCTTC

CDR3 length: 15
D gene: -
clone size: -
V gene: TRBV6-2/TRBV6-3
J gene: TRBJ2-3
CDR3 protein: CASSFWGTSTDTQYF
CDR3 DNA: TGTGCCAGCAGCTTCTGGGGGACTAGCACAGATACGCAGTATTTT

CDR3 length: 14
D gene: TRBD2
clone size: once
V gene: TRBV2
J gene: TRBJ2-2
CDR3 protein: CASTLAEFTGELFF
CDR3 DNA: TGTGCCAGCACTCTAGCGGAGTTCACCGGGGAGCTGTTTTTT

CDR3 length: 14
D gene: -
clone size: -
V gene: TRBV5-6
J gene: TRBJ2-3
CDR3 protein: CASSYRGTTDTQYF
CDR3 DNA: TGTGCCAGCAGTTATCGGGGAACCACAGATACGCAGTATTTT